Detailed here is one TCR beta chain. RNA was extracted with the RNeasy kit, and a quantity of about 0.45 to 1 ug was reverse transcribed using random hexamers. Amplification of TCR beta CDR3 spanned 54 Vbeta and 13 Jbeta via immunoSEQ multiplex PCR. TCRdb reanalysed the immunoSEQ multiplex PCR reads using MiXCR and keeps one entry per CDR3 protein. This sample carries approximately 94,000 distinct CDR3 sequences, nearly 97% of them seen once, and the ten largest clones take roughly 0.29%. Bulk CD8+ and CD4+ cells came from magnetic negative isolation; CD8+ TEMRA by FACS. The data belong to a study of CD8 T cells in Susac syndrome. Across the whole study: Intravenous immunoglobulin alone or corticosteroids were being given to patients with Susac syndrome at blood draw, unless they were therapy-naive.

Trimming left V 1 base short and J 10 bases short, with 11 bases between. Germline lookup yields CDR1 DFQATT and CDR2 SNEGSKA (reference sequence). CDR3 length equals 12 residues. The chain links TRBV20-1 to TRBJ2-1; no reliable D call. Sequencing was carried out using CD8+ T cells from PBMCs. This TCR came from a human donor with Susac syndrome. CDR3 protein: CSARVGHVEQFF. The CDR3, as DNA: TGCAGTGCTAGAGTGGGTCACGTCGAGCAGTTCTTC.